The following is a T cell receptor (beta chain) sequence with its context. What it recognizes is unknown. The V and J ends lost 4 bases and 3 bases, in that order; junction bases with no gene match: 13. The length of the CDR3 is 17 residues. Germline values: CDR1 SGHVS, CDR2 FNYEAQ. The entry originates in a study of a mutant IDH1 vaccine in newly diagnosed glioma. TCRdb's table, derived via immunoSEQ multiplex PCR, lists solely in-frame clones and lacks some. The data hold 30,000 to 40,000 clones, with over 50% observed a single time. Time point: week 5, during vaccination. Each vaccine dose was 300 ug of mutant IDH1 20-mer peptide, with topical imiquimod.

The specimen comprised PBMCs, sampled from a glioma patient whose treatment included an IDH1 peptide vaccine. The chain employs TRBV7-6 and TRBJ2-7; 9 nucleotides line up with TRBD1. This clonotype was obtained from a woman under 30 with glioma. Here the CDR3 reads CASSSGTLGQGFYEQYF. DNA for the CDR3: TGTGCCAGCAGCTCAGGCACTTTGGGACAGGGTTTCTACGAGCAGTACTTC.